These 16 T cell receptor beta chains share one sample of origin, sequenced in a study of blood T cells in healthy people across ages (dated by TCRdb to about 2015). The protocol used for the library was 5' RACE. Sequenced on an Illumina HiSeq 2500. The second PCR ran for roughly 7 to 11 cycles and used a J-beta primer mix along with a sample-barcoded 5' primer. TCRdb reanalyzed the raw reads on its own, using fastp at Q25 for trimming and MiXCR for clone calling, and kept in-frame beta chains. Identical CDR3 proteins give one entry, which carries the most common genes and DNA. This sample holds around 800,000 distinct CDR3 sequences; 20% to 30% were observed only once. The ten largest account for 3% of the sample. These sequences were also reported in another study, on T cells of mothers and their children.

Sequenced material: blood. The source of these receptors is a boy aged 10-17 years in good health.

V gene TRBV9 combines with J gene TRBJ2-6, with TRBD1 identical over 8 bases. J was trimmed by 0 bases and V by 1 base; bases with no gene match: 3. Germline V gene sequence: CDR1 SGDLS, CDR2 YYNGEE. This CDR3 is 17 amino acids long. CDR3 amino acids: CASSVSGTGSGANVLTF. The CDR3 bases are TGTGCCAGCAGCGTATCCGGGACAGGCTCTGGGGCCAACGTCCTGACTTTC.

The CDR3 bases are TGTGCCAGCAGCTTTTTGACAGGGACTTTGAACACTGAAGCTTTCTTT. This codes for CASSFLTGTLNTEAFF. The rearrangement joins TRBV7-6 to TRBJ1-1; 7 bases line up with TRBD1. Germline V CDR1 and CDR2: SGHVS, FNYEAQ. This CDR3 has 16 amino acids. V was clipped by 3 bases and J by 0 bases; unmatched bases: 7.

This clonotype has a handful of counts. This sequence joins TRBV6-6 and TRBJ2-5; either TRBD1 or TRBD2 may supply D (6 bases each). Looked up from germline, CDR1 is MNHNY and CDR2 is SVGAGI (reference sequence). The CDR3 runs 13 residues. V was trimmed by 2 bases and J by 4 bases, leaving 8 bases between them. As DNA, the CDR3 is TGTGCCAGCAGTTACCGGGGGCCAGAGACCCAGTACTTC. Translating gives CASSYRGPETQYF.

The gene calls are TRBV6-1 and TRBJ2-6; D gene ambiguous. This CDR3 has 14 amino acids. Looked up from germline, CDR1 is MNHNS and CDR2 is SASEGT. V dropped 3 bases and J dropped 4 bases, with 7 bases sitting between them. The CDR3 bases are TGTGCCAGCAGTGAGGGAAGGGGGGCCAACGTCCTGACTTTC. Translated: CASSEGRGANVLTF.

This clonotype was observed a few times. The chain uses TRBV5-5 and TRBJ2-1; 7 bases match TRBD1. The end of the DNA is better explained by TRBJ2-7, so the J call may be wrong. The CDR3 runs 13 residues. Germline V gene sequence: CDR1 SGHKS, CDR2 YYEKEE (reference sequence). Here the CDR3 DNA reads TGTGCCAGCAGGATCGCGACAGGGAATGAGCAGTACTTC. This sequence encodes CASRIATGNEQYF.

About this clonotype itself: Because the CDR3 is missing its conserved closing phenylalanine or tryptophan, this is likely a read error. The J gene is TRBJ2-3, the V gene TRBV29-1; 9 nucleotides line up with TRBD2. The CDR3 extends over 15 amino acids. Per the germline V gene, CDR1 is SQVTM and CDR2 is ANQGSEA. J lost 3 bases, V lost 2 bases, and 6 bases had no gene match. CDR3 nucleotides: TGCAGCGTTGAAAAAATAGCGGGGGCTACAGATACGCAGTATCTT. It is translated as CSVEKIAGATDTQYL.

Concerning this clonotype itself: An end of the junction does not agree with germline; a read error may underlie this. V usage is TRBV5-5 and J usage is TRBJ1-6; no clear D gene. This CDR3 region has 17 residues. Looked up from germline, CDR1 is SGHKS and CDR2 is YYEKEE (reference sequence). CDR3 nucleotide sequence: TGTGCCAGCAGCCCCATTGTCGGATACTCCTATAATTCACCCCTCCGCTTT. This codes for CASSPIVGYSYNSPLRF. The variable domain in full, completed from reference TRBV5-5 and TRBJ1-6, reads DAGVTQSPTHLIKTRGQQVTLRCSPISGHKSVSWYQQVLGQGPQFIFQYYEKEERGRGNFPDRFSARQFPNYSSELNVNALLLGDSALYLCASSPIVGYSYNSPLRFGNGTRLTVT.

This chain joins TRBV12-3 or TRBV12-4 and TRBJ2-3, with 9 positions matching TRBD1. After removal of 6 bases from V and 8 bases from J, the junction contained 12 bases not matched to a gene. The CDR3 spans 15 residues. In DNA form, the CDR3 reads TGTGCCAGCAGCCTGACAGGGGGGTACACAAGTACGCAGTATTTT. This codes for CASSLTGGYTSTQYF.

This clonotype was counted only a few times. J is TRBJ2-5 and V is TRBV12-3 or TRBV12-4, with D perhaps TRBD1 (6 bases). The V end was cut by 8 bases, the J end by 2 bases, with 18 bases between. This CDR3 comprises 15 residues. CDR3 sequence reads: CASSPRQAMQETQYF. CDR3 nucleotides: TGTGCCAGCTCCCCCCGACAGGCTATGCAAGAGACCCAGTACTTC.

The rearrangement links TRBV29-1 to TRBJ2-5; TRBD1 matches at 7 bases. This CDR3 is built from 15 residues. The V gene's germline CDR1 is SQVTM and CDR2 ANQGSEA. With V trimmed by 6 bases and J by 1 base, 11 bases remained unmatched. CDR3 loop: CSVEPGRDSQETQYF. In nucleotides, the CDR3 is TGCAGCGTGGAACCCGGTCGGGACAGCCAAGAGACCCAGTACTTC.

The V and J genes are TRBV12-3 or TRBV12-4 and TRBJ1-1, with 11 bases aligning to TRBD1. The CDR3 length is 15 residues. V shed 4 bases and J 5 bases; nucleotides not matched to a gene: 6. Written as DNA, the CDR3 is TGTGCCAGCAGTTCTCCCGGGACAGGGGGAACTGAAGCTTTCTTT. It specifies CASSSPGTGGTEAFF.

This clonotype was counted at least ten times. The chain recombines TRBV20-1 with TRBJ2-1; possible D gene TRBD2, 6 bases. The CDR3 runs to 14 residues. V was shortened by 6 bases and J by 2 bases, with 14 bases between the two germline ends. Germline V gene sequence: CDR1 DFQATT, CDR2 SNEGSKA (reference sequence). The CDR3 loop reads CSAARPGAYNEQFF. DNA for the CDR3: TGCAGTGCCGCTAGGCCGGGGGCCTACAATGAGCAGTTCTTC.

The chain recombines TRBV10-3 with TRBJ1-1; D is unclear. V lost 11 bases, J lost 4 bases, and 23 bases lay in between. The CDR3 covers 15 residues. Germline V CDR1 and CDR2: ENHRY, SYGVKD. CDR3 residues: CASTPGRPLVTEAFF. The DNA of the CDR3 is TGTGCCTCGACCCCCGGACGTCCCCTGGTCACTGAAGCTTTCTTT.

Only a few counts were recorded for this clonotype. The chain carries TRBV7-9 and TRBJ2-4; D not resolved. This CDR3 has 15 amino acids. Germline assignment: CDR1 SEHNR and CDR2 FQNEAQ (reference sequence). V dropped 4 bases and J dropped 7 bases, with 17 bases sitting between them. CDR3 sequence reads: CASSSWPSAVNIQYF. The CDR3 coding sequence is TGTGCCAGCAGCTCATGGCCCTCGGCGGTGAACATTCAGTACTTC.

This clonotype was found a few times. The genes are TRBV20-1 and TRBJ1-4, with D unclear. This CDR3 region has 11 residues. Germline V gene lookup returns CDR1 DFQATT and CDR2 SNEGSKA (reference sequence). V shed 6 bases and J shed 7 bases, with 9 bases lying between them. In DNA form, the CDR3 reads TGCAGTGCCGCGGCGGGTGAAAAACTGTTTTTT. This gives the protein CSAAAGEKLFF.

There are a few counts of this clonotype. The genes are TRBV6-1 and TRBJ2-2, with 10 bases lining up with TRBD2. The germline V gene encodes CDR1 MNHNS and CDR2 SASEGT. J was trimmed by 2 bases and V by 7 bases; bases with no gene match: 4. The CDR3 spans 15 residues. The CDR3 DNA is TGTGCCAGCACCAGCGGGGGGGCAAACACCGGGGAGCTGTTTTTT. This sequence encodes CASTSGGANTGELFF.